A single sample gave rise to the 2 T cell receptor beta chains below, sequenced in a study of T cell responses to AZD1222 COVID-19 vaccine. Sequencing was performed with immunoSEQ multiplex PCR; in TCRdb, only in-frame clones are kept and a portion is missing. The data hold about 84,000 clones, with nearly 90% observed a single time. Specimen: peripheral blood, collected on day 0 of AZD1222 vaccination. The receptors come from an adult in good health.

The J gene is TRBJ1-2, the V gene TRBV7-9; D possibly corresponds to TRBD1 (6 bases). The germline V gene has CDR1 SEHNR and CDR2 FQNEAQ (reference sequence). The CDR3 covers 15 residues. V shed 5 bases and J shed 1 base, with 14 bases lying between them. The CDR3, as DNA: TGTGCCAGCAGCCGGTCACAGGGAATTAACTATGGCTACACCTTC. Encoded protein: CASSRSQGINYGYTF.

This clone is a singleton in its sample. One end of the junction is discordant with germline, which a read error may explain. The rearrangement uses TRBV18 and TRBJ1-1; the match to TRBD1 covers 7 bases. This CDR3 contains 16 residues. CDR1 is KGHSH and CDR2 is LQKENI in the germline V gene. CDR3 coding DNA: TGTGCCAGCTCCCCACCATACAGGGGTGAGGAGGTTGAAGCTTTCTTT. It is translated as CASSPPYRGEEVEAFF.